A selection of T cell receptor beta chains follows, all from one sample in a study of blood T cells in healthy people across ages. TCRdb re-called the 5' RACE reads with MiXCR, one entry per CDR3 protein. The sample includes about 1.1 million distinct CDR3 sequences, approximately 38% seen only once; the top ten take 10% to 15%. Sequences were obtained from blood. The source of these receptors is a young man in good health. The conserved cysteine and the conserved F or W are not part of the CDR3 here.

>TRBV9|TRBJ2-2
ASSVVVGTGELF
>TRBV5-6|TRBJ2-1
ASSRRDTHTVPEQF
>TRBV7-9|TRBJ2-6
ASSLEDQQVSSGANVLT
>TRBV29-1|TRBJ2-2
SVTRTGLAGELF
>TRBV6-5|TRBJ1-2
ASSRTGRIGGYT
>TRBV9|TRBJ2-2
ASSVALHRANTGELF
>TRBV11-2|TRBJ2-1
ASTKDRGTYNEQF
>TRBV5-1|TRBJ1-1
ASSLGTGTNTEAF
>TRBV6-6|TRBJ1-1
ASMGGENTEAF
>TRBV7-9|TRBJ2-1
ASWTSGFYNEQF
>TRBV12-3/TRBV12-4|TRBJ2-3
ASSADRGGGTDTQY
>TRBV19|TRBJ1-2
ASGEGAATYGYT
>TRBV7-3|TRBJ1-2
ASSLTFTGTGFNYGYT
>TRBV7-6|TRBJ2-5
ASSLASSAYTSRETQY
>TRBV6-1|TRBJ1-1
ASSDLLSSVNTEAF
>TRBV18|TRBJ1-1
ASSPETVPLTEAF
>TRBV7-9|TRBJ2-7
ASSQGQNNEQY
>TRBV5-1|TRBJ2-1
ASSLAGRSGAEQF
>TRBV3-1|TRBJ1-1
ASSQDPVRGSEAF
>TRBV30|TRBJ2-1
AWTKGASLYNEQF
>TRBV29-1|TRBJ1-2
SVEDPRTAGYT
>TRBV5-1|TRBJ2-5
ASSLLGIETQY
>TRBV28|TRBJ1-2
ASSATGGHLYYGYT
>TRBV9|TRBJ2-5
ASSVRAVHNEQY
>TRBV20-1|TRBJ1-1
SASGRGQVNTEAF
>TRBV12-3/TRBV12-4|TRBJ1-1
ASSPTGRGNTEAF
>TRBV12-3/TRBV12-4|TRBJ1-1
ASSSHRGLDTEAF